The 11 T cell receptor beta chains given below trace back to one sample, sequenced in a study of T cell responses to AZD1222 COVID-19 vaccine. The assay was immunoSEQ multiplex PCR, and TCRdb's table has in-frame clones only and misses some. The sample includes 90,000 to 120,000 clones, about 90% of them seen just once. This sample comprised peripheral blood, obtained 28 days after the second AZD1222 dose. These receptors came from an adult who received the AZD1222 COVID-19 vaccine.

This chain connects TRBV3-1 (or the pseudogene TRBV3-2) to TRBJ1-2; D is undetermined. V lost 6 bases, J lost 5 bases, and 10 bases lay in between. In germline, CDR1 is LGHDT, CDR2 YNNKEL (reference sequence). This CDR3 is built from 12 residues. CDR3 coding DNA: TGTGCCAGCAGGGGTGGAGGTTATGGCTACACCTTC. Amino acid sequence: CASRGGGYGYTF.

CDR3 loop: CASSLRPTDTQYF. In DNA form, the CDR3 reads TGTGCCAGCAGCCTAAGACCGACAGATACGCAGTATTTT. The chain combines TRBV5-4 with TRBJ2-3; no reliable D call. The CDR3 spans 13 residues. CDR1 is SGHNT, CDR2 YYREEE, per germline (reference sequence). Trimming cost V 4 bases and J 3 bases, with 9 bases left between them.

V usage is TRBV19 and J usage is TRBJ1-6; D is possibly TRBD1 (5 bases). Looked up from germline, CDR1 is LNHDA and CDR2 is SQIVND (reference sequence). The CDR3 loop spans 14 amino acids. V was shortened by 6 bases and J by 7 bases, with 13 bases between the two germline ends. CDR3 coding DNA: TGTGCCAGTAGCAACTGGGACGGAAATTCACCCCTCCACTTT. This gives the protein CASSNWDGNSPLHF. Looking up the rest from reference TRBV19 and TRBJ1-6 gives the full variable domain: DGGITQSPKYLFRKEGQNVTLSCEQNLNHDAMYWYRQDPGQGLRLIYYSQIVNDFQKGDIAEGYSVSREKKESFPLTVTSAQKNPTAFYLCASSNWDGNSPLHFGNGTRLTVT.

J is TRBJ1-4 and V is TRBV28; maybe TRBD1 (6 bases). Germline CDR1 and CDR2: MDHEN and SYDVKM. The CDR3 covers 15 residues. V was pared by 8 bases and J by 2 bases, with 15 bases between. For the CDR3, the DNA is TGTGCCAGCGAGGGGGGCGCGTCCACTAATGAAAAACTGTTTTTT. The encoded protein is CASEGGASTNEKLFF.

The V call is TRBV27, the J call TRBJ1-1; D may be TRBD1 (5 bases). The CDR3 spans 11 residues. V was clipped by 8 bases and J by 7 bases, with 11 bases between them. CDR1 is MNHEY, CDR2 SMNVEV, per germline (reference sequence). DNA for the CDR3: TGTGCCAGCGGGGACGGGGTTGAAGCTTTCTTT. Translated, it gives CASGDGVEAFF.

This sequence joins TRBV6-1 and TRBJ2-1; D possibly corresponds to TRBD1 (7 bases). The CDR3 is made up of 15 amino acids. The germline V gene encodes CDR1 MNHNS and CDR2 SASEGT. V dropped 3 bases and J dropped 6 bases, with 15 bases sitting between them. CDR3 in DNA: TGTGCCAGCAGTGACGGGACAGCGGGTCCCAATGAGCAGTTCTTC. This codes for CASSDGTAGPNEQFF.

The V gene is TRBV4-1, the J gene TRBJ2-2; 8 bases line up with TRBD1. Germline V CDR1 and CDR2: MGHRA, YSYEKL. The CDR3 is 17 amino acids. V trimming: 1 base; J trimming: 2 bases; junction bases outside the gene matches: 6. Here the CDR3 DNA reads TGCGCCAGCAGCCAAGTCCCGGGACAGGCAAACACCGGGGAGCTGTTTTTT. It codes for CASSQVPGQANTGELFF.

A single count supports this clone. The V call is TRBV6-5, the J call TRBJ2-7, with D possibly being TRBD1 or TRBD2 (5 bases each). The ends were cut back, 10 bases at V and 4 bases at J, with 17 bases in the middle. The CDR3 totals 13 residues. Germline lookup yields CDR1 MNHEY and CDR2 SVGAGI. CDR3 in amino acids: CANGTSPRYEQYF. Written as DNA, the CDR3 is TGTGCCAACGGGACCTCGCCTAGATACGAGCAGTACTTC.

The chain uses TRBV4-2 and TRBJ1-4; tentatively, D is TRBD1 (5 bases). V lost 3 bases and J 6 bases, leaving 11 bases between the germline ends. The CDR3 contains 14 residues. Per germline, CDR1 LGHNA and CDR2 YNFKEQ. Here the CDR3 reads CASSQGPGDEKLFF. CDR3 DNA sequence: TGTGCCAGCAGCCAGGGCCCGGGGGATGAAAAACTGTTTTTT.

V is TRBV7-2 and J is TRBJ2-2; 7 nucleotides match TRBD2. Losses at the gene ends were 3 bases for V and 4 bases for J; bases not matched to a gene: 2. The CDR3 covers 14 residues. Germline V gives CDR1 SGHTA, CDR2 FQGNSA. For the CDR3, the DNA is TGTGCCAGCAGCTTGGGCGGGGGCACCGGGGAGCTGTTTTTT. It yields the protein CASSLGGGTGELFF.

The chain has TRBV13 and TRBJ2-7; D possibly uses TRBD1 or TRBD2 (5 bases each). The CDR3 consists of 16 residues. Germline assignment: CDR1 PRHDT and CDR2 FYEKMQ (reference sequence). V lost 1 base and J 3 bases, leaving 16 bases between the germline ends. The CDR3 nucleotides read TGTGCCAGCAGCTTAGCCGGGACGGGCCAAAACTACGAGCAGTACTTC. It codes for CASSLAGTGQNYEQYF.